Shown below are 2 T cell receptor beta chains from a single sample sequenced in a study of a mutant IDH1 vaccine in newly diagnosed glioma. The data were produced by immunoSEQ multiplex PCR, yet TCRdb's version contains in-frame clones alone and is incomplete. This sample has 35,000 to 50,000 clones, with 84% found just once. The sample's time point: week 11, during vaccination. The study gave 300 ug of mutant IDH1 20-mer peptide per vaccine dose, with topical imiquimod. Antigens of these TCRs are unknown. The material was PBMCs, obtained from a glioma patient whose treatment included an IDH1 peptide vaccine. The source is a man aged 35-49 years with glioma.

The chain uses TRBV7-2 and TRBJ2-1, with 13 bases that match TRBD2. The V gene end was trimmed by 5 bases and the J gene end by 9 bases; junction bases not matched to a gene: 16. There are 18 residues in the CDR3. CDR1 is SGHTA, CDR2 FQGNSA, per germline. The CDR3 DNA sequence: TGTGCCAGCAGCCTGGAGTGGACTAGCGGGAGTGTTCTTCGTGAGCAGTTCTTC. Its protein is CASSLEWTSGSVLREQFF.

V is TRBV6-5 and J is TRBJ2-3; 10 nucleotides line up with TRBD2. J lost 6 bases, V lost 6 bases, and 9 bases had no gene match. The CDR3 contains 15 residues. Germline CDR1 and CDR2: MNHEY and SVGAGI. The CDR3 nucleotides read TGTGCCAGCAGACGCCTAGCGGGAGAATCGGATACGCAGTATTTT. Translating gives CASRRLAGESDTQYF.